This section outlines one TCR beta chain sequence together with its context. The data are from a study of control samples from healthy donors and cancer patients. Here immunoSEQ multiplex PCR was the method, and the copy in TCRdb shows in-frame clones only, minus some. The sample records fewer than 100,000 clones, around 82% being singletons. Germline V lookup: CDR1 SGHAT, CDR2 FQNNGV. The CDR3 sequence is 15 residues long. V lost 4 bases and J lost 3; bases outside the gene matches: 6. The source material was blood. The chain combines TRBV11-2 with TRBJ2-7; 10 bases are a match to TRBD2. This TCR derives from a man in his 60s in good health. The CDR3 is CASSSPTSGVYEQYF. In DNA, the CDR3 is TGTGCCAGCAGCTCGCCAACTAGCGGGGTCTACGAGCAGTACTTC.